Below are 32 T cell receptor beta chains sequenced from a single sample in a study of T-cell memory formation after mild COVID-19. Each CDR3 protein is one row after TCRdb ran MiXCR on the 5' RACE reads. The data show about 270,000 distinct CDR3 sequences, 15% seen once. Sequencing was done on a sample of PBMCs or a T cell subset sorted from them (not recorded which). All receptors derive from an adult woman who had mild COVID-19 (a few samples of this study predate the infection). Cell type and time point are not known.

The V gene is TRBV29-1, the J gene TRBJ2-4; possibly TRBD2 for D (6 bases). In germline, CDR1 is SQVTM, CDR2 ANQGSEA. The CDR3 contains 13 residues. Trimming shortened V by 7 bases and J by 4 bases, and 14 bases separated the two germline ends. CDR3 DNA: TGCAGCGGACGCCAAGCGGGTAAAAACATTCAGTACTTC. Translated: CSGRQAGKNIQYF.

This clonotype was detected a few times. The chain has TRBV7-2 and TRBJ2-5; D gene ambiguous. V lost 0 bases and J 4 bases, leaving 15 bases between the germline ends. This CDR3 contains 16 residues. From germline, CDR1 is SGHTA and CDR2 FQGNSA. CDR3 protein: CASSLAQPGFGETQYF. In DNA form, the CDR3 reads TGTGCCAGCAGCTTAGCGCAGCCCGGGTTCGGAGAGACCCAGTACTTC.

The chain recombines TRBV30 with TRBJ1-1; D is undetermined. CDR3 length: 12 residues. Trimming shortened V by 5 bases and J by 4 bases, and 11 bases separated the two germline ends. CDR1 is GTSNPN and CDR2 is SVGIG in the germline V gene (reference sequence). CDR3 loop: CAWGPLVTEAFF. DNA for the CDR3: TGTGCCTGGGGTCCCTTGGTCACTGAAGCTTTCTTT.

The chain combines TRBV24-1 with TRBJ2-5; maybe TRBD1 (6 bases). Germline CDR1 reads KGHDR; CDR2 reads SFDVKD. CDR3 size: 14 residues. V was pared by 5 bases and J by 4 bases, with 13 bases between. The CDR3 is CATSGHREAETQYF. The CDR3 DNA sequence: TGTGCCACCAGTGGACACAGGGAAGCAGAGACCCAGTACTTC.

This clonotype has a count of ten or more. CDR3 sequence: CASSSNGRTDTQYF. Written as DNA, the CDR3 is TGTGCCAGCAGCTCAAATGGGCGGACAGATACGCAGTATTTT. The J gene is TRBJ2-3, the V gene TRBV7-2; D unclear. The ends were cut back, 4 bases at V and 3 bases at J, with 11 bases in the middle. Germline loops: CDR1 SGHTA, CDR2 FQGNSA. CDR3 size: 14 residues.

The J gene is TRBJ2-2, the V gene TRBV20-1; D might be TRBD1 or TRBD2, each matching 6 bases. The CDR3 has 15 residues. Germline assignment: CDR1 DFQATT and CDR2 SNEGSKA (reference sequence). Trimming stripped 6 bases from V and 0 bases from J, with 14 bases between. The CDR3 sequence: CSARKGGSNTGELFF. In DNA, the CDR3 is TGCAGTGCGCGCAAGGGGGGATCGAACACCGGGGAGCTGTTTTTT.

The chain links TRBV5-1 to TRBJ1-2; TRBD1 matches 7 bases. Germline assignment: CDR1 SGHRS and CDR2 YFSETQ. The CDR3 has 16 residues. The ends lost 0 bases at V and 1 base at J; junction bases unmatched: 6. This CDR3 reads CASSLAGDRDNYGYTF. The CDR3 DNA follows: TGCGCCAGCAGCTTGGCCGGGGACAGAGATAACTATGGCTACACCTTC.

The chain recombines TRBV4-2 with TRBJ2-3; 8 positions match TRBD2. V shed 4 bases and J 6 bases; nucleotides not matched to a gene: 6. The germline V gene has CDR1 LGHNA and CDR2 YNFKEQ. The CDR3 has 14 residues. In nucleotides, the CDR3 is TGTGCCAGCAGCCTTAGCGGGAAGGGTGATACGCAGTATTTT. It yields the protein CASSLSGKGDTQYF.

The chain has TRBV20-1 and TRBJ1-2, with TRBD1 identical over 8 bases. Losses at the gene ends were 4 bases for V and 4 bases for J; bases not matched to a gene: 17. From germline, CDR1 is DFQATT and CDR2 SNEGSKA (reference sequence). The CDR3 sequence is 17 residues long. This chain's CDR3 is CSATQGARMPLGYGYTF. CDR3 nucleotides: TGCAGTGCTACTCAGGGGGCTCGAATGCCTCTCGGCTATGGCTACACCTTC.

There are a few counts of this clonotype. The chain carries TRBV15 and TRBJ2-4; TRBD1 is a possible D gene (5 bases). Deletions cut 0 bases from V and 0 bases from J, with 9 bases between. Germline loops: CDR1 LNHNV, CDR2 YYDKDF (reference sequence). This CDR3 contains 16 residues. As DNA, the CDR3 is TGTGCCACCAGCAGAGACAGGGTTCTAGCCAAAAACATTCAGTACTTC. Residues: CATSRDRVLAKNIQYF.

V gene TRBV7-3 combines with J gene TRBJ2-1; unclear D gene. Germline V lookup: CDR1 SGHTA, CDR2 FQGTGA. This CDR3 has 12 residues. The V end lost 2 bases, the J end lost 12 bases, and 11 bases lay between the germline ends. The CDR3 sequence is CASSLFGTAQFF. CDR3 in DNA: TGTGCCAGCAGCTTATTTGGCACAGCGCAGTTCTTC.

This clonotype has ten or more counts. This chain joins TRBV20-1 and TRBJ2-7; tentative D call: TRBD1 (7 bases). Per the germline V gene, CDR1 is DFQATT and CDR2 is SNEGSKA (reference sequence). Trimming left V 3 bases short and J 4 bases short, with 22 bases between. The CDR3 runs to 16 residues. The CDR3 sequence: CSARPRGTARGYEQYF. CDR3 DNA sequence: TGCAGTGCTAGGCCCCGCGGGACAGCCCGCGGGTACGAGCAGTACTTC.

The V call is TRBV20-1, the J call TRBJ1-3, with unresolved D. CDR1 and CDR2 from the germline V gene are DFQATT and SNEGSKA (reference sequence). V was cut by 5 bases and J by 0 bases, with 11 bases left in between. The CDR3 runs to 14 residues. The CDR3 sequence is CSALSLDSGNTIYF. The CDR3, as DNA: TGCAGTGCTCTGTCTCTGGACTCTGGAAACACCATATATTTT.

This clonotype was detected a few times. V gene TRBV27 combines with J gene TRBJ2-7; possible D gene TRBD1, 6 bases. V lost 8 bases and J lost 3, with 17 bases in between. Germline CDR1 MNHEY, CDR2 SMNVEV (reference sequence). The CDR3 totals 14 residues. This chain's CDR3 is CASGLGVGGYEQYF. Written as DNA, the CDR3 is TGTGCCAGCGGGCTAGGAGTAGGGGGCTACGAGCAGTACTTC.

This clonotype was seen more than once but under ten times. This chain joins TRBV4-2 and TRBJ1-1; 12 nucleotides match TRBD1. Germline CDR1 and CDR2: LGHNA and YNFKEQ. This CDR3 region has 15 residues. After removal of 3 bases from V and 6 bases from J, the junction contained 5 bases not matched to a gene. The CDR3 nucleotides are TGTGCCAGCAGCCACCGGGACAGGGGGCGAGCTGAAGCTTTCTTT. It yields the protein CASSHRDRGRAEAFF.

The gene calls are TRBV14 and TRBJ2-3, with D perhaps matching TRBD1 or TRBD2 (6 bases each). The CDR3 spans 15 residues. Germline CDR1 and CDR2: SGHDN and FVKESK. Between the trimmed V and J ends, which lost 6 bases and 2 bases, there was a span of 15 bases. CDR3 DNA: TGTGCCAGCAGTCCAGGCGGGACATTCACAGATACGCAGTATTTT. Translated: CASSPGGTFTDTQYF.

This clonotype turned up a few times. The V and J genes are TRBV7-9 and TRBJ2-3; a possible D gene is TRBD1 (6 bases). The CDR3 contains 15 residues. Trimming stripped 0 bases from V and 9 bases from J, with 16 bases between. CDR1 SEHNR and CDR2 FQNEAQ come from the germline V gene (reference sequence). The CDR3 sequence is CASSLAGASGETQYF. The CDR3 DNA is TGTGCCAGCAGCTTAGCGGGGGCCTCCGGAGAGACGCAGTATTTT.

The J gene is TRBJ1-6, the V gene TRBV5-1; no definite D call. This CDR3 region has 14 residues. V shed 2 bases and J shed 8 bases, with 11 bases lying between them. The V gene's germline CDR1 is SGHRS and CDR2 YFSETQ. CDR3 in amino acids: CASSFFGSDSPLHF. As DNA, the CDR3 is TGCGCCAGCAGCTTTTTTGGATCGGATTCACCCCTCCACTTT.

This clonotype was counted a few times. The V gene is TRBV6-5, the J gene TRBJ1-1, with a possible D match to TRBD1 (6 bases). The germline gives CDR1 MNHEY, CDR2 SVGAGI. Trimming shortened V by 2 bases and J by 0 bases, and 10 bases separated the two germline ends. The CDR3 runs 15 residues. CDR3 sequence: CASSYAAGVNTEAFF. CDR3 bases: TGTGCCAGCAGTTACGCGGCAGGGGTGAACACTGAAGCTTTCTTT.

This clonotype was observed a few times. The V and J genes are TRBV6-5 and TRBJ2-5; perhaps TRBD2 as D (6 bases). CDR1 MNHEY and CDR2 SVGAGI come from the germline V gene. V was trimmed by 0 bases and J by 4 bases, leaving 15 bases between them. The CDR3 totals 16 residues. CDR3 nucleotide sequence: TGTGCCAGCAGTTACTCGAAGGCGGGGTTAGGAGAGACCCAGTACTTC. It translates to CASSYSKAGLGETQYF.

The chain combines TRBV9 with TRBJ2-7; either TRBD1 or TRBD2 may fit D (5 bases each). Germline V gene data show CDR1 as SGDLS and CDR2 as YYNGEE. The CDR3 sequence is 14 residues long. Trimming took 7 bases from V and 0 from J, leaving 14 bases between them. CDR3 DNA sequence: TGTGCCAGCGGCCAGGGAGATAGCTCCTACGAGCAGTACTTC. Translating it yields CASGQGDSSYEQYF.

This chain uses TRBV7-2 with TRBJ2-1, with a tentative D call TRBD2 (5 bases). CDR1 and CDR2 (germline): SGHTA, FQGNSA. Trimming pared 3 bases from V and 6 bases from J, leaving 12 bases between. The CDR3 spans 14 residues. For the CDR3, the DNA is TGTGCCAGCAGCTTGGGCCGACGGGGCAATGAGCAGTTCTTC. Residues: CASSLGRRGNEQFF.

V usage is TRBV6-5 and J usage is TRBJ2-5, with a tentative D call TRBD2 (5 bases). V lost 7 bases, J lost 2 bases, and 17 bases lay in between. CDR1 MNHEY and CDR2 SVGAGI come from the germline V gene. The CDR3 covers 15 residues. CDR3 in amino acids: CASTERRLGQETQYF. Written as DNA, the CDR3 is TGTGCCAGCACCGAGCGGAGGCTGGGGCAAGAGACCCAGTACTTC.

In its sample, this clonotype was seen a few times. This sequence joins TRBV12-3 or TRBV12-4 and TRBJ1-3; no firm D call. CDR3 size: 14 residues. V was shortened by 3 bases and J by 4 bases, with 10 bases between the two germline ends. This chain's CDR3 is CASSLQSLGNTIYF. In DNA form, the CDR3 reads TGTGCCAGCAGTTTGCAGTCTCTGGGAAACACCATATATTTT.

The CDR3 is CASSEPSTGSGYIYEQYF. In DNA form, the CDR3 reads TGTGCCAGCAGTGAACCCTCAACGGGTAGCGGTTACATCTACGAGCAGTACTTC. This chain joins TRBV25-1 and TRBJ2-7, with D perhaps TRBD2 (6 bases). V was trimmed by 2 bases and J by 3 bases, leaving 23 bases between them. CDR3 size: 18 residues. The germline gives CDR1 MGHDK, CDR2 SYGVNS.

This clonotype was recorded a few times. This chain uses TRBV5-1 with TRBJ1-2; D may be TRBD1 (6 bases). The germline V and J ends were trimmed by 0 bases and 2 bases, with 8 bases remaining between them. The CDR3 runs 14 residues. CDR1 and CDR2 (germline): SGHRS, YFSETQ. CDR3 bases: TGCGCCAGCAGCTTGGCCGACAGGAACTATGGCTACACCTTC. As protein: CASSLADRNYGYTF.

J is TRBJ2-5 and V is TRBV11-3, with TRBD1 matching over 7 bases. The CDR3 totals 15 residues. V dropped 2 bases and J dropped 5; count of bases not matched to a gene: 8. Germline CDR1 and CDR2: SGHNT and YENEEA. The CDR3 region has the DNA TGTGCCAGCAGCTTAAACAGGGGTATTCGGGAGACCCAGTACTTC. It is translated as CASSLNRGIRETQYF.

This clonotype was picked up a small number of times. The chain links TRBV20-1 to TRBJ2-7, with 11 bases lining up with TRBD1. This CDR3 contains 13 residues. V was clipped by 2 bases and J by 9 bases; unmatched bases: 6. Germline assignment: CDR1 DFQATT and CDR2 SNEGSKA (reference sequence). The CDR3 reads CSARKDRGLVQYF. The CDR3 DNA follows: TGCAGTGCTAGAAAGGACAGGGGGCTAGTGCAGTACTTC.

This chain joins TRBV7-2 and TRBJ2-1; D remains unclear. The germline gives CDR1 SGHTA, CDR2 FQGNSA. The CDR3 is made up of 15 amino acids. The ends were cut back, 1 base at V and 2 bases at J, with 9 bases in the middle. CDR3 DNA sequence: TGTGCCAGCAGCTTAGGTAGCTTACCCTACAATGAGCAGTTCTTC. Translating it yields CASSLGSLPYNEQFF. The variable domain in full, completed from reference TRBV7-2 and TRBJ2-1, reads GAGVSQSPSNKVTEKGKDVELRCDPISGHTALYWYRQSLGQGLEFLIYFQGNSAPDKSGLPSDRFSAERTGGSVSTLTIQRTQQEDSAVYLCASSLGSLPYNEQFFGPGTRLTVL.

This clonotype was counted a few times. This rearrangement joins TRBV7-2 to TRBJ2-1; D is uncertain. Looked up from germline, CDR1 is SGHTA and CDR2 is FQGNSA. Trimming removed 2 bases from V and 8 bases from J, with 13 bases in between. The CDR3 contains 14 residues. CDR3 sequence reads: CASSLIISVHEQFF. The CDR3 region has the DNA TGTGCCAGCAGCTTAATCATCAGCGTCCATGAGCAGTTCTTC.

The chain combines TRBV4-1 with TRBJ1-2, with no clear D. The germline V gene encodes CDR1 MGHRA and CDR2 YSYEKL. The CDR3 has 15 amino acids. The V end was cut by 2 bases, the J end by 1 base, with 11 bases between. In DNA form, the CDR3 reads TGCGCCAGCAGCCAACGTCGCGGGGATAACTATGGCTACACCTTC. As protein: CASSQRRGDNYGYTF.

The chain uses TRBV7-9 and TRBJ2-2; D unresolved. The CDR3 is made up of 14 amino acids. CDR1 SEHNR and CDR2 FQNEAQ come from the germline V gene (reference sequence). V was clipped by 5 bases and J by 4 bases, with 11 bases between them. The CDR3, as DNA: TGTGCCAGCAGCCTTGACCTTACCACCGGGGAGCTGTTTTTT. This codes for CASSLDLTTGELFF.